These T cell receptor beta chains were read from a single sample in a study of cytomegalovirus exposure and HLA in healthy donors. Assay used: immunoSEQ multiplex PCR; TCRdb lists only in-frame clones, some missing. The sample has under 110,000 clones, 70% to 85% seen once. Sequences were obtained from PBMCs. These receptor sequences come from a man aged 60 to 69 in good health and CMV-seronegative. The CDR3 runs from the conserved cysteine through the conserved F or W. D genes are given only for firm matches. Expanded clones are given a class, and other clones once, few, many or no size at all.

D gene: -
V gene: TRBV7-9
J gene: TRBJ1-5
clone size: -
CDR3 protein: CASSPTRGGDQPQHF
CDR3 DNA: TGTGCCAGCAGCCCAACAAGGGGGGGGGATCAGCCCCAGCATTTT

D gene: TRBD1
V gene: TRBV5-1
J gene: TRBJ2-1
clone size: -
CDR3 protein: CASSSTGQGGNEQFF
CDR3 DNA: TGCGCCAGCAGCTCAACGGGACAGGGCGGTAATGAGCAGTTCTTC

D gene: -
V gene: TRBV6-5
J gene: TRBJ2-5
clone size: -
CDR3 protein: CASTTRGGGETQYF
CDR3 DNA: TGTGCCAGCACCACTCGGGGAGGGGGAGAGACCCAGTACTTC

D gene: -
V gene: TRBV18
J gene: TRBJ2-5
clone size: -
CDR3 protein: CASSPPAGRETQYF
CDR3 DNA: TGTGCCAGCTCACCACCGGCAGGGAGGGAGACCCAGTACTTC

D gene: -
V gene: TRBV29-1
J gene: TRBJ2-3
clone size: few
CDR3 protein: CSVIRGPDTQYF
CDR3 DNA: TGCAGCGTTATAAGGGGCCCAGATACGCAGTATTTT

D gene: TRBD2
V gene: TRBV7-2
J gene: TRBJ2-1
clone size: -
CDR3 protein: CASSRGTSWANNEQFF
CDR3 DNA: TGTGCCAGCAGCCGAGGGACTAGCTGGGCCAACAATGAGCAGTTCTTC

D gene: -
V gene: TRBV20-1
J gene: TRBJ1-1
clone size: -
CDR3 protein: CSGTNTEAFF
CDR3 DNA: TGCAGTGGCACTAACACTGAAGCTTTCTTT

D gene: -
V gene: TRBV4-3
J gene: TRBJ1-4
clone size: once
CDR3 protein: CASSQALNEKLFF
CDR3 DNA: TGCGCCAGCAGCCAAGCCCTCAATGAAAAACTGTTTTTT

D gene: -
V gene: TRBV7-2
J gene: TRBJ1-2
clone size: -
CDR3 protein: CASSLGQAGVGYTF
CDR3 DNA: TGTGCCAGCAGCTTAGGACAGGCCGGGGTTGGCTACACCTTC

D gene: TRBD2
V gene: TRBV7-2
J gene: TRBJ2-2
clone size: -
CDR3 protein: CASSRGGTGELFF
CDR3 DNA: TGTGCCAGCAGCCGGGGGGGGACCGGGGAGCTGTTTTTT

D gene: TRBD2
V gene: TRBV19
J gene: TRBJ2-3
clone size: -
CDR3 protein: CASTQLAGETDTQYF
CDR3 DNA: TGTGCCAGTACCCAACTAGCGGGGGAGACAGATACGCAGTATTTT

D gene: -
V gene: TRBV27
J gene: TRBJ2-1
clone size: -
CDR3 protein: CASRIHYGVGGKQFF
CDR3 DNA: TGTGCCAGCAGGATTCATTACGGGGTAGGTGGGAAGCAGTTCTTC

D gene: -
V gene: TRBV7-6
J gene: TRBJ2-5
clone size: -
CDR3 protein: CASSSPGGRVETQYF
CDR3 DNA: TGTGCCAGCAGCTCCCCTGGCGGCAGAGTAGAAACCCAGTACTTC

D gene: TRBD1
V gene: TRBV19
J gene: TRBJ1-2
clone size: -
CDR3 protein: CASMNDRGAYGYTF
CDR3 DNA: TGTGCCAGTATGAATGACAGGGGTGCTTATGGCTACACCTTC

D gene: TRBD1
V gene: TRBV9
J gene: TRBJ1-2
clone size: -
CDR3 protein: CASSEGTGGYGYTF
CDR3 DNA: TGTGCCAGCAGCGAAGGGACAGGGGGTTATGGCTACACCTTC

D gene: TRBD1
V gene: TRBV28
J gene: TRBJ1-1
clone size: -
CDR3 protein: CASSLEGARTEAFF
CDR3 DNA: TGTGCCAGCAGTTTGGAGGGGGCGAGGACTGAAGCTTTCTTT

D gene: -
V gene: TRBV5-4
J gene: TRBJ1-2
clone size: -
CDR3 protein: CASSLSPGMGGYTF
CDR3 DNA: TGTGCCAGCAGCTTAAGTCCGGGGATGGGTGGCTACACCTTC

D gene: TRBD1
V gene: TRBV11-2
J gene: TRBJ1-2
clone size: -
CDR3 protein: CASSKGQVYGYTF
CDR3 DNA: TGTGCCAGCAGCAAGGGACAGGTCTATGGCTACACCTTC

D gene: -
V gene: TRBV2
J gene: TRBJ1-5
clone size: -
CDR3 protein: CASSEGRQPQHF
CDR3 DNA: TGTGCCAGCAGCGAAGGGCGGCAGCCCCAGCATTTT

D gene: TRBD2
V gene: TRBV6-1
J gene: TRBJ2-2
clone size: -
CDR3 protein: CASSGPGLAGGQGTGELFF
CDR3 DNA: TGTGCCAGCAGTGGCCCGGGACTAGCGGGGGGGCAGGGCACCGGGGAGCTGTTTTTT

D gene: -
V gene: TRBV5-4
J gene: TRBJ2-1
clone size: -
CDR3 protein: CASSLYTGSYNEQFF
CDR3 DNA: TGTGCCAGCAGCTTATACACAGGGAGCTACAATGAGCAGTTCTTC

D gene: TRBD1
V gene: TRBV27
J gene: TRBJ1-2
clone size: -
CDR3 protein: CASSSGQGGYTF
CDR3 DNA: TGTGCCAGCAGTTCGGGACAGGGCGGCTACACCTTC

D gene: -
V gene: TRBV5-4
J gene: TRBJ1-1
clone size: -
CDR3 protein: CASSRPGRREAFF
CDR3 DNA: TGTGCCAGCAGCCGACCCGGGAGGCGAGAAGCTTTCTTT

D gene: -
V gene: TRBV6-6
J gene: TRBJ1-2
clone size: -
CDR3 protein: CASSYSEDLYGYTF
CDR3 DNA: TGTGCCAGCAGTTACTCCGAGGATCTCTATGGCTACACCTTC

D gene: TRBD1
V gene: TRBV5-4
J gene: TRBJ1-1
clone size: -
CDR3 protein: CASSVDGTGEAFF
CDR3 DNA: TGTGCCAGCAGCGTCGACGGGACAGGGGAAGCTTTCTTT

D gene: TRBD1
V gene: TRBV15
J gene: TRBJ1-3
clone size: -
CDR3 protein: CATRESGGTGVTGNTIYF
CDR3 DNA: TGTGCCACCAGGGAATCGGGCGGGACAGGGGTTACTGGAAACACCATATATTTT

D gene: -
V gene: TRBV5-1
J gene: TRBJ1-1
clone size: few
CDR3 protein: CASSPPTGPGTEAFF
CDR3 DNA: TGCGCCAGCAGCCCCCCGACAGGTCCGGGCACTGAAGCTTTCTTT

D gene: TRBD1
V gene: TRBV29-1
J gene: TRBJ2-3
clone size: -
CDR3 protein: CSVETGADTQYF
CDR3 DNA: TGCAGCGTCGAGACAGGGGCAGATACGCAGTATTTT

D gene: -
V gene: TRBV4-3
J gene: TRBJ1-2
clone size: -
CDR3 protein: CASSQDSLNNYGYTF
CDR3 DNA: TGCGCCAGCAGCCAAGATTCCCTAAATAACTATGGCTACACCTTC

D gene: TRBD2
V gene: TRBV18
J gene: TRBJ2-3
clone size: -
CDR3 protein: CASSPRGTSEDTQYF
CDR3 DNA: TGTGCCAGCTCACCACGAGGGACTAGCGAGGATACGCAGTATTTT

D gene: TRBD2
V gene: TRBV2
J gene: TRBJ2-2
clone size: -
CDR3 protein: CASSAAGDTGELFF
CDR3 DNA: TGTGCCAGCAGTGCGGCGGGGGACACCGGGGAGCTGTTTTTT

D gene: TRBD1
V gene: TRBV28
J gene: TRBJ2-6
clone size: -
CDR3 protein: CASSPTGGSLSGANVLTF
CDR3 DNA: TGTGCCAGCAGTCCCACAGGGGGCTCTCTCTCTGGGGCCAACGTCCTGACTTTC

D gene: TRBD1
V gene: TRBV7-2
J gene: TRBJ2-5
clone size: -
CDR3 protein: CASSLVTGGRETQYF
CDR3 DNA: TGTGCCAGCAGCTTAGTGACAGGGGGCAGGGAGACCCAGTACTTC

D gene: -
V gene: TRBV7-2
J gene: TRBJ2-5
clone size: -
CDR3 protein: CASTPRGETQYF
CDR3 DNA: TGTGCCAGCACCCCCCGGGGAGAGACCCAGTACTTC

D gene: TRBD1
V gene: TRBV7-2
J gene: TRBJ1-5
clone size: few
CDR3 protein: CASSARQGLQPQHF
CDR3 DNA: TGTGCCAGCAGCGCAAGACAGGGACTTCAGCCCCAGCATTTT

D gene: -
V gene: TRBV2
J gene: TRBJ1-4
clone size: -
CDR3 protein: CASSELRGGEKLFF
CDR3 DNA: TGTGCCAGCAGTGAGCTTAGGGGAGGTGAAAAACTGTTTTTT

D gene: -
V gene: TRBV30
J gene: TRBJ2-3
clone size: -
CDR3 protein: CAWRVTSADTQYF
CDR3 DNA: TGTGCCTGGAGGGTGACTAGTGCAGATACGCAGTATTTT